This T cell receptor (beta chain) is from a study of shared clonotypes between healthy human individuals. The study, taken as a whole, reports: On the whole, naive subsets had larger estimated richness than memory subsets had. Sharing across a few donors was seen in roughly 5% of naive CD4 clonotypes.

Concerning this clone: The antigen is not known.

There were no recent acute infections or vaccinations among the donors, who were healthy HIV-negative adults. Every contributor of samples was a Caucasian grown-up residing in Nashville, Tennessee. TCRdb's copy holds only in-frame clones and misses some; the assay was immunoSEQ multiplex PCR. The sample records approximately 340,000 clones, around 70% being singletons. Sequencing was carried out using memory CD4+ T cells sorted from blood. Noted subset: CD45RA-negative fraction. This receptor was identified in a man aged 30 to 39 in good health.

Here the CDR3 reads CASSQGSEQYF. CDR3 nucleotide sequence: TGTGCCAGCAGCCAGGGATCCGAGCAGTACTTC. V usage is TRBV6-5 and J usage is TRBJ2-7, with D perhaps matching TRBD1 (5 bases). The CDR3 has 11 residues. Trimming shortened V by 6 bases and J by 6 bases, and 9 bases separated the two germline ends. Germline V gene data show CDR1 as MNHEY and CDR2 as SVGAGI.